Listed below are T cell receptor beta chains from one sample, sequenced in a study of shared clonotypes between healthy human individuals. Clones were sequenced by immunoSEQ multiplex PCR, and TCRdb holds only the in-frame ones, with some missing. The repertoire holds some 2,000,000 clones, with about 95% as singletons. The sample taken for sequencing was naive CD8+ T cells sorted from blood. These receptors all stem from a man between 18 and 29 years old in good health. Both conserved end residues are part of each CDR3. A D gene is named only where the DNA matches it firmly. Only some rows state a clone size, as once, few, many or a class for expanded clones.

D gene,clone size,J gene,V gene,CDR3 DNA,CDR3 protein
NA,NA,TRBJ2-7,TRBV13,TGTGCCAGCAGCTTAGGGCGGTCCTACGAGCAGTACTTC,CASSLGRSYEQYF
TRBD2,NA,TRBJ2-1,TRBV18,TGTGCCAGCTCACCAACAGGACTAGCGGGAGGGGGCTCCTACAATGAGCAGTTCTTC,CASSPTGLAGGGSYNEQFF
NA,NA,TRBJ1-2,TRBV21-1,TGTGCCAGCAGCATAACAGGAACCAAGCCTAACTATGGCTACACCTTC,CASSITGTKPNYGYTF
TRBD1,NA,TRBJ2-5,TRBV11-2,TGTGCCAGCAGCCCCGACAGGGAAGAGACCCAGTACTTC,CASSPDREETQYF
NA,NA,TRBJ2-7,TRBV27,TGTGCCAGCAGTTCCACAGGGCCCCACGAGCAGTACTTC,CASSSTGPHEQYF
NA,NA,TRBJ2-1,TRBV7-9,TGTGCCAGCAGCTTCGTCGGGTCCTACAATGAGCAGTTCTTC,CASSFVGSYNEQFF
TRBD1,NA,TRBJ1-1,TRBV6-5,TGTGCCAGCAGTTACGAGCAGGGGGGCACTGAAGCTTTCTTT,CASSYEQGGTEAFF
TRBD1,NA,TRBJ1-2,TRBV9,TGTGCCAGCAGGGATGGACAGGGCGTCAATGGCTACACCTTC,CASRDGQGVNGYTF
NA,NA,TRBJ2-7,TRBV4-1,TGCGCCAGCAGCCAAGCGGGTAGCGGAACCTACGAGCAGTACTTC,CASSQAGSGTYEQYF
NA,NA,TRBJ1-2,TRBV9,TGTGCCAGCAGCCAGGAAGTTTGGGGGGGAGGCTACACCTTC,CASSQEVWGGGYTF
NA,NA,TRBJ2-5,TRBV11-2,TGTGCCAGCAGATGGACAGATCAAGAGACCCAGTACTTC,CASRWTDQETQYF
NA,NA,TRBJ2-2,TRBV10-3,TGTGCCATCAGTGAGGGACAGATGCCCGGGGAGCTGTTTTTT,CAISEGQMPGELFF
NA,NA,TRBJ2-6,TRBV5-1,TGCGCCAGCAGCGCAGCGGACGGGTTTGGCTCTGGGGCCAACGTCCTGACTTTC,CASSAADGFGSGANVLTF
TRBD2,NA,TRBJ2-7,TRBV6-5,TGTGCCACCTCTATAGCGGGAGGGCCTTACGAGCAGTACTTC,CATSIAGGPYEQYF
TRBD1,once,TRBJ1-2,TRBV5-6,TGTGCCAGCAGCTTAGGGACAGGGGGCGCATATGGCTACACCTTC,CASSLGTGGAYGYTF
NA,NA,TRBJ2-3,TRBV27,TGTGCCAGCAGGGATCTTGTAGACTTCACAGATACGCAGTATTTT,CASRDLVDFTDTQYF
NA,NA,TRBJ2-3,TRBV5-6,TGTGCCAGCTCCATCGCAGATACGCAGTATTTT,CASSIADTQYF
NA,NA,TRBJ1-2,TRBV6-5,TGTGCCAGCAGTTACTCGGGGGTTCAACATGGCTACACCTTC,CASSYSGVQHGYTF
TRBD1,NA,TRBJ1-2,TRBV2,TGTGCCAGCAGCGCCGGGACAGGCTATGGCTACACCTTC,CASSAGTGYGYTF
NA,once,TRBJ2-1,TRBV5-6,TGTGCCAGCAGCTTATCTCGCGGGAAGCCAGGGAATGAGCAGTTCTTC,CASSLSRGKPGNEQFF
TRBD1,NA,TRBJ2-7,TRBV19,TGTGCCAGTAGTATAGGGACAGGGATCTCCTACGAGCAGTACTTC,CASSIGTGISYEQYF
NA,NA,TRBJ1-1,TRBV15,TGTGCCACCAGCAGGGAGGGACTGAGGAACACTGAAGCTTTCTTT,CATSREGLRNTEAFF
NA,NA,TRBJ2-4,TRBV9,TGTGCCAGCAGCTACCCAGGGGGGGAAAACATTCAGTACTTC,CASSYPGGENIQYF
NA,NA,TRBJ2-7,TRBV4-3,TGCGCCAGCAGCCAAGATTTCCACGAGCAGTACTTC,CASSQDFHEQYF
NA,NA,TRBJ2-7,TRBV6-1,TGTGCCAGCAGGTTCGTGGCAGGGGCTGACGAGCAGTACTTC,CASRFVAGADEQYF
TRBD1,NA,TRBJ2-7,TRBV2,TGTGCCAGCAGTTCACCGGGACAGATGAACGAGCAGTACTTC,CASSSPGQMNEQYF
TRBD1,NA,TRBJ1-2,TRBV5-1,TGCGCCAGCAGCTCGCCGACGACAGGGGACTATGGCTACACCTTC,CASSSPTTGDYGYTF
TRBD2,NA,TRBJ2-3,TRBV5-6,TGTGCCAGCAGCCACTTAGCGGGGGGGCCAGATACGCAGTATTTT,CASSHLAGGPDTQYF
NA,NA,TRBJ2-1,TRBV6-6,TGTGCCAGCAGCCCCAGGGGCGAATACAATGAGCAGTTCTTC,CASSPRGEYNEQFF
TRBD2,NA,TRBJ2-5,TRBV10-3,TGTGCCATCAGTGTGGGACTAGCGGGGGAGGAAGAGACCCAGTACTTC,CAISVGLAGEEETQYF
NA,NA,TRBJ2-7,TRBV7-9,TGTGCCAGCAGCCAGGGGGGGGCGCCCGCCGAGCAGTACTTC,CASSQGGAPAEQYF
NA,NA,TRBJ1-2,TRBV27,TGTGCCAGCAGTTACGGACCTAACTATGGCTACACCTTC,CASSYGPNYGYTF
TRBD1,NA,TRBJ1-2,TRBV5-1,TGCGCCAGCAGCCCCCTCGATACAGGGGTGGGGACTGATGGCTACACCTTC,CASSPLDTGVGTDGYTF
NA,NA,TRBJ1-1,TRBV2,TGTGCCAGCAGTGAAACGGAACCGGGTGGAGCTGAAGCTTTCTTT,CASSETEPGGAEAFF
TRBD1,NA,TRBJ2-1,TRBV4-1,TGCGCCAGCAGCCAAGTTAAGGGACAGGGAGAGAATGAGCAGTTCTTC,CASSQVKGQGENEQFF
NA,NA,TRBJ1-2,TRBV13,TGTGCCAGCAGCTATGAAGGGGCGAATGGCTACACCTTC,CASSYEGANGYTF
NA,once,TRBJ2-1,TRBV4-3,TGCGCCAGCAGCCAATTATACGGGACCTACAATGAGCAGTTCTTC,CASSQLYGTYNEQFF
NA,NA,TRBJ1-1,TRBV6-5,TGTGCCAGCAGTCCTTGGGCCAACACTGAAGCTTTCTTT,CASSPWANTEAFF
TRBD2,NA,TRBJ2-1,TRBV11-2,TGTGCCAGCAGCTTAGAAGGGACTAGCAGCAATGAGCAGTTCTTC,CASSLEGTSSNEQFF
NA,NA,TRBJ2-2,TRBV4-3,TGCGCCAGCAGCCAAGACCAGGATCCGGGGCCGGTAAGGGCCGGGGAGCTGTTTTTT,CASSQDQDPGPVRAGELFF
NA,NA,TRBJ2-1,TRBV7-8,TGTGCCAGCAGCCTGGATTGGGGGGTCTACAATGAGCAGTTCTTC,CASSLDWGVYNEQFF
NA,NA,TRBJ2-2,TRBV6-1,TGTGCCAGCAGGAGGGGAAACGCGAACACCGGGGAGCTGTTTTTT,CASRRGNANTGELFF
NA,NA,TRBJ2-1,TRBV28,TGTGCCAGCAGTCCCTTTTCTGGATTCGATGAGCAGTTCTTC,CASSPFSGFDEQFF
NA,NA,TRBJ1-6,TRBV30,TGTGCCTGGGACCTCGGGGGCGATAATTCACCCCTCCACTTT,CAWDLGGDNSPLHF
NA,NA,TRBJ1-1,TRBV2,TGTGCCAGCAAGAAGACAGGCACTGAAGCTTTCTTT,CASKKTGTEAFF
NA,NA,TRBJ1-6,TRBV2,TGTGCCAGCAGTGTCGTCCCAGGGATTGTGGATTCACCCCTCCACTTT,CASSVVPGIVDSPLHF
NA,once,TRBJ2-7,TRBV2,TGTGCCAGCACCTCCGTCTCCTACGAGCAGTACTTC,CASTSVSYEQYF
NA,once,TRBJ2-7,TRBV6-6,TGTGCCAGCAGTTACTCCATCTACGAGCAGTACTTC,CASSYSIYEQYF